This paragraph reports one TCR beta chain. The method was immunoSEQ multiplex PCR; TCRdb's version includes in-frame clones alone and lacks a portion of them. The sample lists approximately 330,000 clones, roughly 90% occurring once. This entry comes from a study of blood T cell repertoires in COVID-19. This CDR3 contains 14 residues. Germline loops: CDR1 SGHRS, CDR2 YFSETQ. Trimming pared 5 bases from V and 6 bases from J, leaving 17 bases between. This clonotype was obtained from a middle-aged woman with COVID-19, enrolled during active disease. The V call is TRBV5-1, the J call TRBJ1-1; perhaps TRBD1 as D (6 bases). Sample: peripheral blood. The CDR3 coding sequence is TGCGCCAGCAGTATAGGCTACGGGACACCTGAAGCTTTCTTT. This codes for CASSIGYGTPEAFF.